One and the same sample provided the 2 T cell receptor beta chains below, sequenced in a study of blood T cell repertoires in COVID-19. Some clones are missing from TCRdb's copy, which holds only in-frame ones; the method was immunoSEQ multiplex PCR. Of about 160,000 clones in the sample, around 84% were seen once. The sequencing input was peripheral blood. The receptor source for this set is a man in his forties or fifties with acute or convalescent COVID-19.

The rearrangement uses TRBV4-1 and TRBJ2-1, with TRBD2 matching 7 bases. The CDR3 sequence is 15 residues long. Germline CDR1 and CDR2: MGHRA and YSYEKL. V shed 0 bases and J 4 bases; nucleotides not matched to a gene: 3. CDR3 nucleotide sequence: TGCGCCAGCAGCCAAGAGGGACTACGGTACAATGAGCAGTTCTTC. Protein: CASSQEGLRYNEQFF.

In this sample, this clone turned up a few times. The genes are TRBV28 and TRBJ1-5, with a weak D call TRBD1 (6 bases). The V and J ends lost 7 bases and 6 bases respectively, with 19 bases between them. Germline V gene data show CDR1 as MDHEN and CDR2 as SYDVKM. The CDR3 sequence is 15 residues long. In nucleotides, the CDR3 is TGTGCCAGCACCATGGACAGTCTTGGAAGTCAGCCCCAGCATTTT. Amino acids: CASTMDSLGSQPQHF.